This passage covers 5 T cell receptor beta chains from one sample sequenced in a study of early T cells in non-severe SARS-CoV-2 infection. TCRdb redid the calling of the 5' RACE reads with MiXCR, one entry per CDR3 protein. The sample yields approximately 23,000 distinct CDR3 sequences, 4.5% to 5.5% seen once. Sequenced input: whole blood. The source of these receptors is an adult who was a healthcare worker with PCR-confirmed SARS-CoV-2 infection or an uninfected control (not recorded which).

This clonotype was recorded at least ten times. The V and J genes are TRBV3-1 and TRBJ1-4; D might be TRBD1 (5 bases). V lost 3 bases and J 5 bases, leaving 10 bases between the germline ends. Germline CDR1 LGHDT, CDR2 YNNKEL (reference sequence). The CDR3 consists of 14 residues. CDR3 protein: CASSHAGQNEKLFF. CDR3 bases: TGTGCCAGCAGCCATGCAGGGCAGAATGAAAAACTGTTTTTT.

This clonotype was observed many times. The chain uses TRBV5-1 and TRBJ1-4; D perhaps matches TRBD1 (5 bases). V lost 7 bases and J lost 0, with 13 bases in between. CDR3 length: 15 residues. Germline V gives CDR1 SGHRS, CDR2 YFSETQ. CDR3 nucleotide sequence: TGCGCCAGCCGTCCCACAGGTGCAACTAATGAAAAACTGTTTTTT. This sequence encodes CASRPTGATNEKLFF.

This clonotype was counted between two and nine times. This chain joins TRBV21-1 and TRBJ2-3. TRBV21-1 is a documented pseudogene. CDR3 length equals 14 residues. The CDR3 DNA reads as TGTGCCAGCAGCATACAAAGTAGCACAGATACGCAGTATTTT. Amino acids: CASSIQSSTDTQYF.

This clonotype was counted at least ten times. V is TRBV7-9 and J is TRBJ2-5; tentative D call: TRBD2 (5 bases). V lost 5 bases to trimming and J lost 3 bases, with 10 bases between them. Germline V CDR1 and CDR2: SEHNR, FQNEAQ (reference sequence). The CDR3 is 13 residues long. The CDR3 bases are TGTGCCAGCAGCGGTGGACTGGAAGAGACCCAGTACTTC. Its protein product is CASSGGLEETQYF. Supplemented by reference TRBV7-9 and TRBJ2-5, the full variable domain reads DTGVSQNPRHKITKRGQNVTFRCDPISEHNRLYWYRQTLGQGPEFLTYFQNEAQLEKSRLLSDRFSAERPKGSFSTLEIQRTEQGDSAMYLCASSGGLEETQYFGPGTRLLVL.

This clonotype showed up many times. CDR3 nucleotide sequence: TGTGCCAGCAGTCCCACTAGCGAGAGCTCCTACAATGAGCAGTTCTTC. It translates to CASSPTSESSYNEQFF. The chain carries TRBV6-4 and TRBJ2-1; 7 bases line up with TRBD2. Unmatched junction bases numbered 7, after V lost 5 bases and J lost 0 bases. The germline gives CDR1 MRHNA, CDR2 SNTAGT. This CDR3 is built from 16 residues.